A single TCR beta chain is shown here with its context. Using immunoSEQ multiplex PCR, the repertoire was profiled, and TCRdb retains in-frame clones only, with some absent. The sample includes about 98,000 clones, about 84% of them seen just once. J lost 3 bases, V lost 3 bases, and 4 bases had no gene match. Per the germline V gene, CDR1 is SGHKS and CDR2 is YYEKEE (reference sequence). This CDR3 comprises 14 residues. The data derive from a study of blood T cell repertoires in COVID-19. The rearrangement links TRBV5-5 to TRBJ2-7, with 9 bases that match TRBD1. This receptor was taken from a woman of 80 years or more with acute or convalescent COVID-19. Sequencing used peripheral blood. The CDR3 sequence is CASSYRDRVYEQYF. CDR3 nucleotides: TGTGCCAGCAGCTACCGGGACAGGGTCTACGAGCAGTACTTC.